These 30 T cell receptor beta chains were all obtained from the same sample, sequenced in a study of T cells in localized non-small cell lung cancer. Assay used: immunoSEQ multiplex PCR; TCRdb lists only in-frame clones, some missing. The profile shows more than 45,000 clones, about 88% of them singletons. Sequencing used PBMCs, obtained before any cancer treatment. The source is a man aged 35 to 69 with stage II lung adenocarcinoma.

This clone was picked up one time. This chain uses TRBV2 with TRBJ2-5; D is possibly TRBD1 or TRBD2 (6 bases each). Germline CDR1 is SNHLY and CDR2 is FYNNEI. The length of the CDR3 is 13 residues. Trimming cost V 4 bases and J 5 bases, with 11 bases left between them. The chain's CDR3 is CASSVGGWETQYF. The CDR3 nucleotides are TGTGCCAGCAGTGTCGGGGGCTGGGAGACCCAGTACTTC.

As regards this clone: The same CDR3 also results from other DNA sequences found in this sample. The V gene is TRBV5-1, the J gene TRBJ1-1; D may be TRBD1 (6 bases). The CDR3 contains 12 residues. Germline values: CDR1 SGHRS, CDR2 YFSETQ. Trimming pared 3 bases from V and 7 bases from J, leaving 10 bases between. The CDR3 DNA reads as TGCGCCAGCAGCTACGGACAGAGTGAAGCTTTCTTT. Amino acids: CASSYGQSEAFF. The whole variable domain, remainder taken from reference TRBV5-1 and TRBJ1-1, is KAGVTQTPRYLIKTRGQQVTLSCSPISGHRSVSWYQQTPGQGLQFLFEYFSETQRNKGNFPGRFSGRQFSNSRSEMNVSTLELGDSALYLCASSYGQSEAFFGQGTRLTVV.

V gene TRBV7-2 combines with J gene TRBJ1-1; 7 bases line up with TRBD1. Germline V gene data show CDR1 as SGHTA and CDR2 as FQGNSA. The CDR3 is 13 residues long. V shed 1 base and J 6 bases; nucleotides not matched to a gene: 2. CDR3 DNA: TGTGCCAGCAGCTTAGGACAGGGAGCTGAAGCTTTCTTT. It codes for CASSLGQGAEAFF.

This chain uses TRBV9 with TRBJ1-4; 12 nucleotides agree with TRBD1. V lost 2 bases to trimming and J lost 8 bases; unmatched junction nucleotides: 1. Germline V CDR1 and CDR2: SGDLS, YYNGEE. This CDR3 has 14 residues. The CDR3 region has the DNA TGTGCCAGCAGCGTCGGGACAGGGGGCGAAAAACTGTTTTTT. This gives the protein CASSVGTGGEKLFF.

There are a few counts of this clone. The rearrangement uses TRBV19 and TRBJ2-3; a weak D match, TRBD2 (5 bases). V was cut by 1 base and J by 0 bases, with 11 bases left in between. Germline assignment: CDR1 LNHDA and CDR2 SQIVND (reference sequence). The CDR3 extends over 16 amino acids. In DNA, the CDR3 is TGTGCCAGTAGTATAGTCCTCGGACTTAGCACAGATACGCAGTATTTT. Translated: CASSIVLGLSTDTQYF. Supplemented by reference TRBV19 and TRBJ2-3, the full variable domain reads DGGITQSPKYLFRKEGQNVTLSCEQNLNHDAMYWYRQDPGQGLRLIYYSQIVNDFQKGDIAEGYSVSREKKESFPLTVTSAQKNPTAFYLCASSIVLGLSTDTQYFGPGTRLTVL.

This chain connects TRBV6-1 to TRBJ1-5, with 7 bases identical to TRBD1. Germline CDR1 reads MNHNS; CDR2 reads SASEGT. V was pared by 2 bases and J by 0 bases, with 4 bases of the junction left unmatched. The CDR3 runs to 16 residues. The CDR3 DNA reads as TGTGCCAGCAGTGAAATAGGGACAGATAGCAATCAGCCCCAGCATTTT. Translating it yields CASSEIGTDSNQPQHF.

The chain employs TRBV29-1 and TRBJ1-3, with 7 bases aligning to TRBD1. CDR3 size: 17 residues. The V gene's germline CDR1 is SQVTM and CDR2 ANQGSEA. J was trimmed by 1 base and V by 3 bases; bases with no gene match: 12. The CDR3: CSVDRPRDSLSGNTIYF. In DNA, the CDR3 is TGCAGCGTTGACAGACCCAGGGACAGCTTATCTGGAAACACCATATATTTT.

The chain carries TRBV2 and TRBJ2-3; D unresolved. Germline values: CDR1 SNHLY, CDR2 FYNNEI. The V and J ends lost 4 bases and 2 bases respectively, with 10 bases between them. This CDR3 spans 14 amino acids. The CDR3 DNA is TGTGCCAGCAGTGTCGCCTCTAACACAGATACGCAGTATTTT. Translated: CASSVASNTDTQYF.

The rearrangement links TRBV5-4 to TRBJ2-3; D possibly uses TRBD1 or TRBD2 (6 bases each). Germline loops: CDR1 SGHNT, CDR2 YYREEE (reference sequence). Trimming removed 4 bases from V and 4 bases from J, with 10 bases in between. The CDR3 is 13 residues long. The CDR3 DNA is TGTGCCAGCAGCGAGGGGGGCGCAGATACGCAGTATTTT. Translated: CASSEGGADTQYF.

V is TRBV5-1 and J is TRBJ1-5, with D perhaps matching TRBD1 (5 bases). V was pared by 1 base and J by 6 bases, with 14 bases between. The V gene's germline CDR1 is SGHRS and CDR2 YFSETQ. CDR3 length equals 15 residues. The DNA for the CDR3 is TGCGCCAGCAGCTTGTCGCCAGGGCCGGGTCAGCCCCAGCATTTT. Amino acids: CASSLSPGPGQPQHF.

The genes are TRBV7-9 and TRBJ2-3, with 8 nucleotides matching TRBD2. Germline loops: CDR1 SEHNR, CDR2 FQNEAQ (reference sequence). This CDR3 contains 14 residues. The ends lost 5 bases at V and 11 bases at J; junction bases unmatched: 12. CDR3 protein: CASSAVIEAGVQYF. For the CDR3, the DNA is TGTGCCAGCAGCGCCGTTATAGAAGCGGGGGTGCAGTATTTT.

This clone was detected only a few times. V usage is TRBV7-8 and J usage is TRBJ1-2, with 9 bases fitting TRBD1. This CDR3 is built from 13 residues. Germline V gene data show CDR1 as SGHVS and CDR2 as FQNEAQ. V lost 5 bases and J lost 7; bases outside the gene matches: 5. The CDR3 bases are TGTGCCAGCAGCGAGACAGGGGGGAGTGGCTACACCTTC. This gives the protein CASSETGGSGYTF.

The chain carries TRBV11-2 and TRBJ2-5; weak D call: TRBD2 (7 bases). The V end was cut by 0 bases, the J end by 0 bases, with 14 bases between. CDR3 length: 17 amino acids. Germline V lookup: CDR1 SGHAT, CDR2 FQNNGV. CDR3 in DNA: TGTGCCAGCAGCTTAGAGTTAGGGGGGGGCCACCAAGAGACCCAGTACTTC. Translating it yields CASSLELGGGHQETQYF.

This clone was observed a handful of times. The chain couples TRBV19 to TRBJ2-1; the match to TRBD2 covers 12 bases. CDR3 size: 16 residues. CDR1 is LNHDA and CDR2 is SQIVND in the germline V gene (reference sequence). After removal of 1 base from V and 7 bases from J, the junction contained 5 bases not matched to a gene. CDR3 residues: CASSIGLAGGQNEQFF. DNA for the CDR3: TGTGCCAGTAGTATAGGTCTAGCGGGGGGGCAGAATGAGCAGTTCTTC.

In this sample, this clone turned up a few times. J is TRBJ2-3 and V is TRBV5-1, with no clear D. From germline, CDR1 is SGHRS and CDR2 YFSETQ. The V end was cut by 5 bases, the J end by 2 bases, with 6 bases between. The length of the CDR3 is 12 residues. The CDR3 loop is CASSENTDTQYF. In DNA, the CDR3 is TGCGCCAGCAGTGAAAACACAGATACGCAGTATTTT.

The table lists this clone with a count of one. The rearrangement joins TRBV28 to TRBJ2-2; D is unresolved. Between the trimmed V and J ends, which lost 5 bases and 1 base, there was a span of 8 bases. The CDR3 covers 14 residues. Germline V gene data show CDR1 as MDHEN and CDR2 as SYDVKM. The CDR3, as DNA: TGTGCCAGCAGTCCGAGATTGAACACCGGGGAGCTGTTTTTT. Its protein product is CASSPRLNTGELFF.

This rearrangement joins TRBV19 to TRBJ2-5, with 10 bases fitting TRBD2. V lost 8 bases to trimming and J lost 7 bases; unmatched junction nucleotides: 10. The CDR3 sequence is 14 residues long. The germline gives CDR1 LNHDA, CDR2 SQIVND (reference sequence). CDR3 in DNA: TGTGCCAGTGGCGGGAGCGGGGGGGCCGGGACCCAGTACTTC. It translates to CASGGSGGAGTQYF.

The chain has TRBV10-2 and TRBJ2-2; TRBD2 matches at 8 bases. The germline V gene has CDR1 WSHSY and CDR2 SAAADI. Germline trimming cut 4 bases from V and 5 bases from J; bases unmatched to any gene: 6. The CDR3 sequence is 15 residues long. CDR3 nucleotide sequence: TGCGCCAGCAGTGGGGCTAGCGGGCGAACCGGGGAGCTGTTTTTT. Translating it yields CASSGASGRTGELFF.

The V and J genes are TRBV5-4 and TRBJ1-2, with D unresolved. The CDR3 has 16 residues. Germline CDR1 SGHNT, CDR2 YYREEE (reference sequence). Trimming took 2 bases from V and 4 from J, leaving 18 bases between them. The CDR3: CASSFPPGPDGYGYTF. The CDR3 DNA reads TGTGCCAGCAGCTTCCCCCCTGGACCCGACGGCTATGGCTACACCTTC.

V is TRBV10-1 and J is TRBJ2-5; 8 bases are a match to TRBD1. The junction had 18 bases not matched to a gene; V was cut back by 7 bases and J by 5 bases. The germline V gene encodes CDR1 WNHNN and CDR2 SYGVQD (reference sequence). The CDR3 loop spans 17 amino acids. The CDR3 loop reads CASNPPRDRGVRETQYF. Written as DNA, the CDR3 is TGCGCCAGCAACCCCCCCCGTGACAGGGGTGTGAGGGAGACCCAGTACTTC.

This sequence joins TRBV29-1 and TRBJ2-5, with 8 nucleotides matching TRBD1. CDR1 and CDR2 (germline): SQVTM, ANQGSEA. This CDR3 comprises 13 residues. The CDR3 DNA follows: TGCAGTGGTGGTGGACAGGGTCAAGAGACCCAGTACTTC. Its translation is CSGGGQGQETQYF.

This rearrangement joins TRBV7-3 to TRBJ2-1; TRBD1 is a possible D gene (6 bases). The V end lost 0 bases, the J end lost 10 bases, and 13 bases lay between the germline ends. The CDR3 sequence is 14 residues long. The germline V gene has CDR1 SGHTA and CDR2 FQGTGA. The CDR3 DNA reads TGTGCCAGCAGCTTAACCCAAAGGGGGTCGGAGCAGTTCTTC. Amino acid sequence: CASSLTQRGSEQFF. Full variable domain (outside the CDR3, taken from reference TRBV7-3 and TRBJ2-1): GAGVSQTPSNKVTEKGKYVELRCDPISGHTALYWYRQSLGQGPEFLIYFQGTGAADDSGLPNDRFFAVRPEGSVSTLKIQRTERGDSAVYLCASSLTQRGSEQFFGPGTRLTVL.

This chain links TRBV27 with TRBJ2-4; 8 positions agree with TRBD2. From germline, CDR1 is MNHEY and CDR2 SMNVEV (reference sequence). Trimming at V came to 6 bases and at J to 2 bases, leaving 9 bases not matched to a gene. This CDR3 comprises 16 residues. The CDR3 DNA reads TGTGCCAGCAGCCCGGGGGGGGGCAGCCCCAAAAACATTCAGTACTTC. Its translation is CASSPGGGSPKNIQYF.

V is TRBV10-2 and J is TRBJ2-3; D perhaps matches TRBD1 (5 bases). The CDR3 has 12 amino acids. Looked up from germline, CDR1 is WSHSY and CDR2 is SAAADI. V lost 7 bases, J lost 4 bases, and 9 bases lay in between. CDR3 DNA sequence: TGCGCCAGCACGGACACAGCAGATACGCAGTATTTT. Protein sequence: CASTDTADTQYF.

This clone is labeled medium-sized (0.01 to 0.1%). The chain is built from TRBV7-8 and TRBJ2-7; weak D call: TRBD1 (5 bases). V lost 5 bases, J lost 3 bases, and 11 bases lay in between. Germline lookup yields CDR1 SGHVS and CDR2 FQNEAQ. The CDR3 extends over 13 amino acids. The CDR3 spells CASSPTGHYEQYF. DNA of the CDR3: TGTGCCAGCAGCCCTACAGGACACTACGAGCAGTACTTC. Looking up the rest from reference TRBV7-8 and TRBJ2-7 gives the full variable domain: GAGVSQSPRYKVAKRGQDVALRCDPISGHVSLFWYQQALGQGPEFLTYFQNEAQLDKSGLPSDRFFAERPEGSVSTLKIQRTQQEDSAVYLCASSPTGHYEQYFGPGTRLTVT.

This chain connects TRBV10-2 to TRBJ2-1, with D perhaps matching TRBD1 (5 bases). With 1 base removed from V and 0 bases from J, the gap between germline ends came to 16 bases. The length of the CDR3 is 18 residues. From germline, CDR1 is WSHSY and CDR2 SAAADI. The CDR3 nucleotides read TGCGCCAGCAGTGAGTTCCTGGACACGTTCCGCTCCTACAATGAGCAGTTCTTC. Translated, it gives CASSEFLDTFRSYNEQFF.

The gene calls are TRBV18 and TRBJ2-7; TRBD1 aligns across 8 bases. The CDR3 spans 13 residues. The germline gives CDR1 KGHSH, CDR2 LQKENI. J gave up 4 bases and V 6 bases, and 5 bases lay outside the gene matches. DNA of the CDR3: TGTGCCAGCTCCCGGGACAGGCTATACGAGCAGTACTTC. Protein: CASSRDRLYEQYF.

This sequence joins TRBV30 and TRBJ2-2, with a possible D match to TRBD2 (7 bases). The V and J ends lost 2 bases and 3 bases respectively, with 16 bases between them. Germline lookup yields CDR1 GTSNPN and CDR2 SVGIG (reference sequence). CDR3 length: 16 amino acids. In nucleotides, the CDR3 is TGTGCCTGGAGTTTTGGGGGGGCCGAGGACACCGGGGAGCTGTTTTTT. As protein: CAWSFGGAEDTGELFF.

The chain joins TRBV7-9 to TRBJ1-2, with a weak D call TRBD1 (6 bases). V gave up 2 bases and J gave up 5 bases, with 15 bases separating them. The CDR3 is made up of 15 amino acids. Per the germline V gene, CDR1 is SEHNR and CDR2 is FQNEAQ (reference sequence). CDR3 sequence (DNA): TGTGCCAGCAGCTTATCGGGCAGGGGACAATATGGCTACACCTTC. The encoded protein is CASSLSGRGQYGYTF.

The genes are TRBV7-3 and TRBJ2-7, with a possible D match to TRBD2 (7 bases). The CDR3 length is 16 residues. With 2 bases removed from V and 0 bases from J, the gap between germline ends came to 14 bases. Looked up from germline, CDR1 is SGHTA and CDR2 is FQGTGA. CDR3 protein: CASSLDGAGASYEQYF. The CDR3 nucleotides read TGTGCCAGCAGCTTAGATGGGGCGGGGGCCTCCTACGAGCAGTACTTC.